This TCR beta chain was recovered during a study of Graves' ophthalmopathy and Graves' hyperthyroidism. With 6 bases removed from V and 6 bases from J, the gap between germline ends came to 12 bases. Germline V lookup: CDR1 SQVTM, CDR2 ANQGSEA. This CDR3 comprises 12 residues. Scientists amplified the TCR beta CDR3 regions from RNA transcripts. The first-round RT-PCR employed HTBI primers together with the Qiagen OneStep RT-PCR kit. A multiplex PCR was then performed as the second round. TCRdb fed the multiplex PCR reads into MiXCR, producing one record per CDR3 protein. The table shows hundreds of thousands of distinct CDR3 sequences, with approximately 40% occurring only once. This clonotype has a count of ten or more.

The receptor's source is an adult man with Graves' ophthalmopathy. The sample consisted of peripheral blood. The genes are TRBV29-1 and TRBJ1-5; TRBD1 is a possible D gene (6 bases). The CDR3 loop reads CSVGDTGQPQHF. The CDR3 region has the DNA TGCAGCGTAGGGGACACGGGTCAGCCCCAGCATTTT.